This TCR beta chain was identified in a study of glioma-infiltrating T cells. The study's findings and limits: CDR3 overlap between tissue and blood was very small.

The CDR3 totals 13 residues. Germline lookup yields CDR1 MDHEN and CDR2 SYDVKM. Using RNA template, CDR3s of TCR alpha and beta were amplified with iRepertoire arm-PCR. MiXCR, run by TCRdb on the multiplex PCR reads, gives a single entry per CDR3 protein. Of 85,000 to 110,000 distinct CDR3 sequences in the sample, around 28% were seen once. A note on this clonotype: Its antigen remains unidentified. Possible read error: a much larger clone is one base away.

The gene calls are TRBV28 and TRBJ1-2; TRBD1 matches 7 bases. Sequenced material: glioma tissue, nonneoplastic brain tissue, or PBMCs (not recorded which). The receptor comes from a human donor with low-grade glioma or glioblastoma, undergoing nonglioma brain surgery, or in good health (not recorded which). The CDR3 loop is CASNPGTDYSYTF. DNA of the CDR3: TGTGCCAGTAATCCCGGGACAGACTATAGCTACACCTTC.